A selection of T cell receptor beta chains follows, all from one sample in a study of blood T cell repertoires in COVID-19. Produced via immunoSEQ multiplex PCR; TCRdb's table is partial and in-frame only. Of over 150,000 clones in the sample, 87% were seen once. Sequencing was done on a sample of PBMCs or T cells enriched from blood (not recorded which). These receptors were taken from a woman aged 50 to 65 who had recovered from COVID-19. Each CDR3 is given with its conserved first and last residue. The D gene is left open where the match is weak. The listing skips clone size in some rows; elsewhere it reads once, few, many or a size class.

size	V	D	J	CDR3	DNA
once	TRBV5-5	NA	TRBJ1-4	CASSHGRTFPTNEKLFF	TGTGCCAGCAGCCACGGACGGACTTTTCCGACTAATGAAAAACTGTTTTTT
once	TRBV15	NA	TRBJ2-2	CATSRDGGLTHTGELFF	TGTGCCACCAGCAGAGATGGCGGCCTTACCCACACCGGGGAGCTGTTTTTT
once	TRBV7-9	NA	TRBJ1-4	CASQPVTGLNEKLFF	TGTGCCAGCCAACCCGTGACAGGACTCAATGAAAAACTGTTTTTT
NA	TRBV7-6	TRBD2	TRBJ2-2	CASSLGSGGNTGELFF	TGTGCCAGCAGCTTAGGGAGCGGGGGGAACACCGGGGAGCTGTTTTTT
NA	TRBV30	NA	TRBJ1-1	CAWSNIMNTEAFF	TGTGCCTGGAGTAACATTATGAACACTGAAGCTTTCTTT
NA	TRBV5-1	NA	TRBJ1-1	CASSPGTLNTEAFF	TGCGCCAGCAGCCCCGGGACATTGAACACTGAAGCTTTCTTT
few	TRBV6-2/TRBV6-3	NA	TRBJ2-7	CASSYGLAIEQYF	TGTGCCAGCAGTTACGGGCTAGCGATCGAGCAGTACTTC
NA	TRBV12-5	NA	TRBJ2-1	CASGLVRNSYNEQFF	TGTGCTAGTGGTTTGGTCCGTAACTCCTACAATGAGCAGTTCTTC
NA	TRBV27	TRBD1	TRBJ1-2	CASSPRTGGTYGYTF	TGTGCCAGCAGTCCTAGGACAGGGGGCACCTATGGCTACACCTTC
NA	TRBV5-6	NA	TRBJ1-2	CASSFPGNYGYTF	TGTGCCAGCAGCTTCCCGGGAAACTATGGCTACACCTTC
NA	TRBV18	NA	TRBJ2-7	CASSPLRDTVYEQYF	TGTGCCAGCTCACCACTCCGGGACACAGTCTACGAGCAGTACTTC
NA	TRBV2	TRBD2	TRBJ2-1	CASSDLAGRGNEQFF	TGTGCCAGCAGTGACCTAGCGGGGAGGGGTAATGAGCAGTTCTTC
once	TRBV7-2	TRBD2	TRBJ2-3	CASSLGGGRSDTQYF	TGTGCCAGCAGCTTAGGGGGCGGGAGGTCAGATACGCAGTATTTT
NA	TRBV2	NA	TRBJ2-5	CASSRGRETQYF	TGTGCCAGCAGCAGGGGACGAGAGACCCAGTACTTC
NA	TRBV2	NA	TRBJ2-1	CASSERGSGSYNEQFF	TGTGCCAGCAGTGAACGGGGTAGCGGCTCCTACAATGAGCAGTTCTTC
NA	TRBV14	NA	TRBJ1-2	CASSQDAKGGYGYTF	TGTGCCAGCAGCCAAGATGCGAAGGGAGGCTATGGCTACACCTTC
once	TRBV19	TRBD1	TRBJ1-1	CASSILTGGTEAFF	TGTGCCAGTAGTATATTGACAGGGGGCACTGAAGCTTTCTTT
NA	TRBV18	NA	TRBJ1-4	CASSTGNNEKLFF	TGTGCCAGCTCAACAGGCAACAATGAAAAACTGTTTTTT
NA	TRBV6-1	NA	TRBJ2-5	CASSDPRYGTQYF	TGTGCCAGCAGTGACCCTAGGTACGGGACCCAGTACTTC
NA	TRBV30	NA	TRBJ1-5	CAWSVPGGGNQPQHF	TGTGCCTGGAGTGTCCCTGGGGGGGGCAATCAGCCCCAGCATTTT
NA	TRBV18	TRBD2	TRBJ2-1	CASSPLGGSSYNEQFF	TGTGCCAGCTCACCACTCGGCGGGAGCTCCTACAATGAGCAGTTCTTC
NA	TRBV2	NA	TRBJ2-5	CASSEGAGGQETQYF	TGTGCCAGCAGTGAAGGGGCAGGGGGGCAAGAGACCCAGTACTTC
once	TRBV7-3	TRBD2	TRBJ2-3	CASSPTGLADPTSTDTQYF	TGTGCCAGCAGCCCCACCGGGCTAGCGGACCCTACTAGCACAGATACGCAGTATTTT
NA	TRBV21-1	NA	TRBJ2-5	CASPTPSGLTGAGRWTQYF	TGTGCCAGCCCAACCCCTAGCGGCCTGACAGGAGCGGGGAGATGGACCCAGTACTTC
NA	TRBV2	TRBD1	TRBJ1-4	CASRGTGGDEKLFF	TGTGCCAGCAGGGGGACAGGGGGTGACGAAAAACTGTTTTTT
NA	TRBV6-5	TRBD1	TRBJ1-5	CASSRDRDGNQPQHF	TGTGCCAGCAGCCGGGACAGGGATGGCAATCAGCCCCAGCATTTT
NA	TRBV7-2	TRBD2	TRBJ2-7	CASSPGLAFSYEQYF	TGTGCCAGCAGCCCGGGACTAGCGTTCTCCTACGAGCAGTACTTC
once	TRBV7-8	TRBD1	TRBJ2-7	CASSLTGDHEQYF	TGTGCCAGCAGCTTAACAGGGGACCACGAGCAGTACTTC
NA	TRBV7-9	NA	TRBJ1-6	CASSLEQRNSPLHF	TGTGCCAGCAGCTTAGAACAGCGGAATTCACCCCTCCACTTT
NA	TRBV24-1	TRBD2	TRBJ2-3	CATSDHTGTSLDTQYF	TGTGCCACCAGTGACCACACCGGGACTAGCCTAGATACGCAGTATTTT
NA	TRBV19	NA	TRBJ2-7	CASRETGSSYEQYF	TGTGCCAGTAGGGAGACAGGAAGCTCCTACGAGCAGTACTTC
NA	TRBV6-5	TRBD1	TRBJ2-7	CASSYGDRDYEQYF	TGTGCCAGCAGTTACGGGGACAGGGACTACGAGCAGTACTTC
NA	TRBV2	NA	TRBJ2-5	CASSVQTQYF	TGTGCCAGCAGTGTCCAAACCCAGTACTTC
NA	TRBV28	TRBD2	TRBJ2-7	CASTWGGAYEQYF	TGTGCCAGCACCTGGGGGGGAGCCTACGAGCAGTACTTC
NA	TRBV7-3	TRBD2	TRBJ2-3	CASSPGTSGNTDTQYF	TGTGCCAGCAGCCCAGGGACTAGCGGGAACACAGATACGCAGTATTTT
NA	TRBV6-5	TRBD2	TRBJ2-7	CASSGLAGYEQYF	TGTGCCAGCAGCGGACTAGCGGGCTACGAGCAGTACTTC
NA	TRBV14	NA	TRBJ1-1	CASSQPTWGGTEAFF	TGTGCCAGCAGCCAACCCACCTGGGGGGGGACTGAAGCTTTCTTT
once	TRBV5-4	TRBD2	TRBJ2-5	CASSLYWRTSGSRETQYF	TGTGCCAGCAGCTTGTATTGGCGGACTAGCGGGAGTAGAGAGACCCAGTACTTC
few	TRBV19	TRBD1	TRBJ1-1	CASSIRGQPNTEAFF	TGTGCCAGTAGTATAAGGGGGCAGCCGAACACTGAAGCTTTCTTT
few	TRBV7-2	TRBD2	TRBJ2-3	CASSLGAGTRTDTQYF	TGTGCCAGCAGCTTAGGAGCGGGGACCCGCACAGATACGCAGTATTTT
NA	TRBV19	TRBD1	TRBJ1-2	CASSPSTTGGRGYTF	TGTGCCAGTAGTCCTTCGACCACAGGGGGCAGGGGCTACACCTTC
NA	TRBV7-3	NA	TRBJ1-3	CASSLNPTGLGKGNTIYF	TGTGCCAGCAGCTTAAACCCTACGGGACTGGGGAAGGGAAACACCATATATTTT
NA	TRBV4-2	NA	TRBJ1-3	CASSQEGQRTSGNTIYF	TGTGCCAGCAGCCAAGAAGGACAACGTACCTCTGGAAACACCATATATTTT